Listed below are T cell receptor beta chains from one sample, sequenced in a study of T cell responses to AZD1222 COVID-19 vaccine. The data were produced by immunoSEQ multiplex PCR, yet TCRdb's version contains in-frame clones alone and is incomplete. The repertoire includes roughly 160,000 clones, about 91% of them detected once, and 1.3% sits in the top ten. Here the sequenced sample was peripheral blood, taken 28 days after the second AZD1222 dose. These receptor sequences come from an adult who received the AZD1222 COVID-19 vaccine. Each CDR3 is given with its conserved first and last residue. Each record gives: J gene, clone size, D gene, V gene, CDR3 DNA, CDR3 protein. D genes are given only for firm matches. Clone sizes are given selectively: once, few, many, or a class where the clone is expanded.

>TRBJ2-5|NA|TRBD2|TRBV5-4
TGTGCCAGCAGCTTAGTAGCGGGGGGACAAGAGACCCAGTACTTC
CASSLVAGGQETQYF
>TRBJ2-2|NA|TRBD2|TRBV9
TGTGCCAGCACCCGGGTGGGCGGACTAGCGGGAGTTCGGGAAACCGGGGAGCTGTTTTTT
CASTRVGGLAGVRETGELFF
>TRBJ2-1|NA|TRBD2|TRBV30
TGTGCCTGGAGTGTACAAGCGGGGGGGTACAATGAGCAGTTCTTC
CAWSVQAGGYNEQFF
>TRBJ1-1|NA|TRBD1|TRBV4-3
TGCGCCCGTGGGGACAGGGGGCTTGGCACTGAAGCTTTCTTT
CARGDRGLGTEAFF
>TRBJ2-6|NA|TRBD1|TRBV11-2
TGTGCCAGCAGCCAGGGGGGGACAGGGGCATATGGGGCCAACGTCCTGACTTTC
CASSQGGTGAYGANVLTF
>TRBJ2-7|once|NA|TRBV4-3
TGCGCCAGCAGCCAAGATCTAGTTTCCTACGAGCAGTACTTC
CASSQDLVSYEQYF
>TRBJ1-3|NA|NA|TRBV18
TGTGCCAGCTCACCCGAGACAGACTCTGGAAACACCATATATTTT
CASSPETDSGNTIYF
>TRBJ2-7|NA|NA|TRBV7-9
TGTGCCAGCAGCTTCATGCTAGGGGGGGAGCAGTACTTC
CASSFMLGGEQYF
>TRBJ1-2|NA|NA|TRBV19
TGTGCCAGTAGTATAGATCCCCTAAGACAGACCGGGCAGGATGGCTACACCTTC
CASSIDPLRQTGQDGYTF
>TRBJ2-7|NA|NA|TRBV12-5
TGTGCTAGTGGTTTGGTAGGGGGCTCCTACGAGCAGTACTTC
CASGLVGGSYEQYF
>TRBJ1-2|NA|NA|TRBV5-6
TGTGCCAGCAGCTCGATGACAGTATTGGATGGCTACACCTTC
CASSSMTVLDGYTF
>TRBJ1-1|NA|NA|TRBV30
TGTGCCTGCACCGGATTTGGGTTGAACACTGAAGCTTTCTTT
CACTGFGLNTEAFF
>TRBJ2-6|NA|NA|TRBV21-1
TGTGCCAGGCAGGGCTTGGGGGCCAACGTCCTGACTTTC
CARQGLGANVLTF
>TRBJ2-5|NA|TRBD1|TRBV4-3
TGCGCCAGCAGCCGTACGACAGGGGGCGGGGAGACCCAGTACTTC
CASSRTTGGGETQYF